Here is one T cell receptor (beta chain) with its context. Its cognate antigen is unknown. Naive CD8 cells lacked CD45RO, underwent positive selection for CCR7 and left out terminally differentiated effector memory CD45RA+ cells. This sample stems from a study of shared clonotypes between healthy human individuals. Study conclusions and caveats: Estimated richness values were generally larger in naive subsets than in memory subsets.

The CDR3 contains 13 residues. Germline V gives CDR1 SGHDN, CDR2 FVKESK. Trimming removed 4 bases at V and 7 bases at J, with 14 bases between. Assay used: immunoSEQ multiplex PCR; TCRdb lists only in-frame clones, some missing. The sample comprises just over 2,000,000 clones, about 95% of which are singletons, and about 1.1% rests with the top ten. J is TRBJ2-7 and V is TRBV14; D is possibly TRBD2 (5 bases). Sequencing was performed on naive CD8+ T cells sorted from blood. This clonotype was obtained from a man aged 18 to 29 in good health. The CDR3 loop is CASSPGVAWEQYF. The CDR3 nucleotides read TGTGCCAGCAGCCCCGGGGTTGCCTGGGAGCAGTACTTC. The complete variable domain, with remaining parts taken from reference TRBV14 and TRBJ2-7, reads EAGVTQFPSHSVIEKGQTVTLRCDPISGHDNLYWYRRVMGKEIKFLLHFVKESKQDESGMPNNRFLAERTGGTYSTLKVQPAELEDSGVYFCASSPGVAWEQYFGPGTRLTVT.